Below, 28 T cell receptor beta chains from the same sample are listed, as sequenced in a study of blood T cell repertoires in COVID-19. TCRdb's copy holds only in-frame clones and misses some; the assay was immunoSEQ multiplex PCR. The profile covers 65,000 to 70,000 clones, with 79% appearing a single time and approximately 6% taken by the ten largest. The sequencing sample was made of peripheral blood. These receptor sequences come from a woman aged 55-70 years with acute or convalescent COVID-19.

This clone was recorded a few times. The chain combines TRBV5-1 with TRBJ2-6, with 7 bases identical to TRBD1. J was trimmed by 9 bases and V by 4 bases; bases with no gene match: 7. The CDR3 contains 14 residues. CDR1 and CDR2 from the germline V gene are SGHRS and YFSETQ. CDR3 in DNA: TGCGCCAGCAGCGCAGACAGGGTTGACAACGTCCTGACTTTC. This encodes CASSADRVDNVLTF.

J is TRBJ2-7 and V is TRBV19; D might be TRBD2 (7 bases). Germline loops: CDR1 LNHDA, CDR2 SQIVND (reference sequence). The length of the CDR3 is 14 residues. Trimming removed 10 bases from V and 3 bases from J, with 19 bases in between. The CDR3, as DNA: TGTGCCACTTCACAGGGAGGGGGATTCTACGAGCAGTACTTC. This sequence encodes CATSQGGGFYEQYF.

The chain combines TRBV4-1 with TRBJ1-2, with unresolved D. Germline V CDR1 and CDR2: MGHRA, YSYEKL. The CDR3 covers 13 residues. Deletions cut 0 bases from V and 8 bases from J, with 10 bases between. CDR3 amino acids: CASSQESLGGYTF. CDR3 nucleotide sequence: TGCGCCAGCAGCCAAGAAAGTCTGGGCGGCTACACCTTC.

The chain combines TRBV5-4 with TRBJ1-5, with TRBD1 as a possible D gene (6 bases). Germline values: CDR1 SGHNT, CDR2 YYREEE (reference sequence). The CDR3 runs 14 residues. V was trimmed by 7 bases and J by 3 bases, leaving 14 bases between them. CDR3: CASGVQGNNQPQHF. Written as DNA, the CDR3 is TGTGCCAGCGGGGTACAGGGAAACAATCAGCCCCAGCATTTT.

The rearrangement links TRBV5-1 to TRBJ2-5; TRBD1 might be the D (6 bases). Germline V gives CDR1 SGHRS, CDR2 YFSETQ. CDR3 length equals 15 residues. V lost 2 bases and J lost 2, with 13 bases in between. The chain's CDR3 is CASSFGQTGQETQYF. CDR3 in DNA: TGCGCCAGCAGCTTTGGACAGACCGGTCAAGAGACCCAGTACTTC.

This sequence joins TRBV5-1 and TRBJ1-6, with a weak D call TRBD1 (5 bases). The germline V gene has CDR1 SGHRS and CDR2 YFSETQ. This CDR3 spans 15 amino acids. Trimming took off 1 base at V and 9 bases at J, with 14 bases between the two ends. The CDR3 reads CASSLSGGYGSPLHF. The CDR3 nucleotides are TGCGCCAGCAGCTTGTCCGGGGGTTACGGTTCACCCCTCCACTTT.

This clone was observed a few times. The chain employs TRBV27 and TRBJ1-3; 9 bases map to TRBD1. V lost 4 bases to trimming and J lost 3 bases; unmatched junction nucleotides: 4. Germline CDR1 MNHEY, CDR2 SMNVEV (reference sequence). This CDR3 has 15 residues. The CDR3 here is CASSSGQGFGNTIYF. The CDR3 DNA follows: TGTGCCAGCAGTTCGGGACAGGGATTTGGAAACACCATATATTTT.

This chain connects TRBV2 to TRBJ1-4; D is perhaps TRBD1 (5 bases). The V gene lost 7 bases and the J gene lost 6 bases, with 9 bases spanning the gap. The CDR3 runs to 12 residues. CDR1 and CDR2 from the germline V gene are SNHLY and FYNNEI. CDR3 residues: CASTGRDEKLFF. The CDR3 DNA is TGTGCCAGCACAGGGAGGGATGAAAAACTGTTTTTT.

This clone was observed once. V usage is TRBV19 and J usage is TRBJ1-5; the D is unclear. V was shortened by 3 bases and J by 5 bases, with 8 bases between the two germline ends. Germline V gives CDR1 LNHDA, CDR2 SQIVND (reference sequence). The CDR3 sequence is 13 residues long. Written as DNA, the CDR3 is TGTGCCAGTAGTATCGAGAGCTATCAGCCCCAGCATTTT. It is translated as CASSIESYQPQHF.

The chain links TRBV11-2 to TRBJ1-6; weak D call: TRBD1 (5 bases). This CDR3 region has 15 residues. Germline CDR1 is SGHAT and CDR2 is FQNNGV. The V end was cut by 1 base, the J end by 9 bases, with 13 bases between. The chain's CDR3 is CASSLVGGESSPLHF. In DNA, the CDR3 is TGTGCCAGCAGCTTAGTCGGGGGGGAGAGTTCACCCCTCCACTTT.

V usage is TRBV15 and J usage is TRBJ1-4; a possible D gene is TRBD1 (5 bases). There are 15 residues in the CDR3. Germline V gene lookup returns CDR1 LNHNV and CDR2 YYDKDF (reference sequence). Trimming left V 9 bases short and J 4 bases short, with 18 bases between. The CDR3 spells CATSVNGAYNEKLFF. CDR3 in DNA: TGTGCCACATCAGTTAATGGGGCCTATAATGAAAAACTGTTTTTT. The full variable domain, rest sourced from reference TRBV15 and TRBJ1-4, is DAMVIQNPRYQVTQFGKPVTLSCSQTLNHNVMYWYQQKSSQAPKLLFHYYDKDFNNEADTPDNFQSRRPNTSFCFLDIRSPGLGDTAMYLCATSVNGAYNEKLFFGSGTQLSVL.

The chain carries TRBV4-1 and TRBJ2-1, with 10 bases fitting TRBD2. The V segment lost 8 bases and the J segment 5 bases; nucleotides outside the gene matches: 6. Per the germline V gene, CDR1 is MGHRA and CDR2 is YSYEKL. This CDR3 has 14 amino acids. The CDR3 spells CASGAGGLNNEQFF. CDR3 bases: TGCGCCAGCGGAGCGGGGGGGCTGAACAATGAGCAGTTCTTC.

The CDR3 sequence: CASSLLAGGGEQYF. The CDR3 coding sequence is TGTGCCAGCAGCTTACTAGCGGGGGGTGGAGAGCAGTACTTC. V and J are TRBV7-9 and TRBJ2-7, with 11 bases fitting TRBD2. This CDR3 has 14 residues. Germline V lookup: CDR1 SEHNR, CDR2 FQNEAQ (reference sequence). V lost 2 bases to trimming and J lost 7 bases; unmatched junction nucleotides: 4.

The chain joins TRBV30 to TRBJ2-5, with no clear D. This CDR3 region has 14 residues. Trimming removed 2 bases at V and 3 bases at J, with 13 bases between. CDR1 GTSNPN and CDR2 SVGIG come from the germline V gene (reference sequence). The CDR3, as DNA: TGTGCCTGGAGTCAAATAGCTACTAAAGAGACCCAGTACTTC. This sequence encodes CAWSQIATKETQYF.

This chain uses TRBV5-1 with TRBJ1-1; TRBD1 matches 7 bases. There are 18 residues in the CDR3. Unmatched junction bases numbered 18, after V lost 6 bases and J lost 1 base. Germline loops: CDR1 SGHRS, CDR2 YFSETQ. CDR3 nucleotide sequence: TGCGCCAGCATCCCCTGGGGGACACTCCAGGGGGAGAACACTGAAGCTTTCTTT. It encodes CASIPWGTLQGENTEAFF.

This rearrangement joins TRBV7-3 to TRBJ2-6, with a tentative D call TRBD2 (6 bases). CDR1 is SGHTA, CDR2 FQGTGA, per germline. The CDR3 has 17 residues. Trimming stripped 4 bases from V and 0 bases from J, with 13 bases between. CDR3 sequence: CASSSGGAFSGANVLTF. As DNA, the CDR3 is TGTGCCAGCAGCTCCGGCGGGGCTTTCTCTGGGGCCAACGTCCTGACTTTC.

V usage is TRBV24-1 and J usage is TRBJ2-3, with 9 bases that match TRBD1. Germline trimming cut 7 bases from V and 5 bases from J; bases unmatched to any gene: 6. This CDR3 comprises 14 residues. Germline V gives CDR1 KGHDR, CDR2 SFDVKD. In DNA, the CDR3 is TGTGCCACCAGCGCCGGGACAGGGCAAGATACGCAGTATTTT. This sequence encodes CATSAGTGQDTQYF.

V gene TRBV28 combines with J gene TRBJ2-7; TRBD2 aligns across 11 bases. The V gene end was trimmed by 3 bases and the J gene end by 4 bases; junction bases not matched to a gene: 5. The CDR3 is made up of 15 amino acids. The germline V gene has CDR1 MDHEN and CDR2 SYDVKM. CDR3 loop: CASSFPGLAAYEQYF. The CDR3 nucleotides read TGTGCCAGCAGTTTCCCGGGACTAGCGGCATACGAGCAGTACTTC. Drawing the rest from reference TRBV28 and TRBJ2-7, the complete variable domain is DVKVTQSSRYLVKRTGEKVFLECVQDMDHENMFWYRQDPGLGLRLIYFSYDVKMKEKGDIPEGYSVSREKKERFSLILESASTNQTSMYLCASSFPGLAAYEQYFGPGTRLTVT.

V and J are TRBV6-5 and TRBJ1-1; no clear D gene. Trimming stripped 7 bases from V and 2 bases from J, with 11 bases between. Looked up from germline, CDR1 is MNHEY and CDR2 is SVGAGI. CDR3 size: 13 residues. CDR3 region: CASTAPLNTEAFF. The CDR3 nucleotides are TGTGCCAGCACCGCCCCCCTAAACACTGAAGCTTTCTTT.

The J gene is TRBJ1-6, the V gene TRBV3-1 (or the pseudogene TRBV3-2), with 7 positions matching TRBD1. This CDR3 spans 15 amino acids. The germline V gene encodes CDR1 LGHDT and CDR2 YNNKEL (reference sequence). V gave up 1 base and J gave up 10 bases; unmatched junction bases: 7. The CDR3: CASSQGTGAASPLHF. The DNA for the CDR3 is TGTGCCAGCAGCCAAGGCACAGGGGCGGCCTCACCCCTCCACTTT.

This chain joins TRBV28 and TRBJ1-2, with D perhaps matching TRBD1 (5 bases). CDR1 is MDHEN, CDR2 SYDVKM, per germline. The CDR3 covers 11 residues. V dropped 3 bases and J dropped 12 bases, with 11 bases sitting between them. This CDR3 is CASSLQGINTF. In DNA, the CDR3 is TGTGCCAGCAGTTTGCAGGGCATTAACACCTTC.

This chain links TRBV28 with TRBJ1-5; tentatively, D is TRBD1 (6 bases). The CDR3 loop spans 14 amino acids. V was pared by 3 bases and J by 7 bases, with 13 bases between. Germline CDR1 MDHEN, CDR2 SYDVKM. The CDR3 coding sequence is TGTGCCAGCAGTTTCCGCAGGGGTGGGCAGCCCCAGCATTTT. Its protein product is CASSFRRGGQPQHF.

Comments on this clone: Additional DNA sequences in this sample encode the identical CDR3. This chain joins TRBV14 and TRBJ2-1; 14 bases agree with TRBD2. The CDR3 spans 15 residues. The J segment lost 6 bases and the V segment lost 4 bases, leaving 2 bases of the junction unmatched. CDR1 is SGHDN, CDR2 FVKESK, per germline. Written as DNA, the CDR3 is TGTGCCAGCAGCCCGACTAGCGGGGGGGGCAATGAGCAGTTCTTC. It translates to CASSPTSGGGNEQFF.

The V call is TRBV6-6, the J call TRBJ2-7; tentative D call: TRBD1 (6 bases). This CDR3 spans 16 amino acids. V dropped 2 bases and J dropped 0 bases, with 14 bases sitting between them. Germline values: CDR1 MNHNY, CDR2 SVGAGI (reference sequence). The DNA of the CDR3 is TGTGCCAGCAGTTACGGGACACCTACAAGCTCCTACGAGCAGTACTTC. Protein sequence: CASSYGTPTSSYEQYF.

This clone was counted between two and nine times. The V call is TRBV7-8, the J call TRBJ2-5, with 8 nucleotides matching TRBD1. Germline CDR1 and CDR2: SGHVS and FQNEAQ. CDR3 length: 15 residues. V lost 2 bases to trimming and J lost 2 bases; unmatched junction nucleotides: 4. Here the CDR3 reads CASSLRTGSQETQYF. DNA for the CDR3: TGTGCCAGCAGCTTACGGACAGGGAGTCAAGAGACCCAGTACTTC.

The chain links TRBV27 to TRBJ2-5; 9 bases fit TRBD2. V lost 5 bases and J lost 5; bases outside the gene matches: 3. The CDR3 spans 13 residues. Germline V CDR1 and CDR2: MNHEY, SMNVEV (reference sequence). This CDR3 is CASSGLAGETQYF. The CDR3 DNA sequence: TGTGCCAGCAGTGGGCTAGCGGGGGAGACCCAGTACTTC.

The genes are TRBV10-3 and TRBJ1-3; D gene ambiguous. Germline V gene data show CDR1 as ENHRY and CDR2 as SYGVKD. Trimming took 3 bases from V and 0 from J, leaving 6 bases between them. The length of the CDR3 is 14 residues. The CDR3 loop reads CAISDDYSGNTIYF. The CDR3 DNA reads TGTGCCATCAGTGATGACTACTCTGGAAACACCATATATTTT.

The gene calls are TRBV19 and TRBJ2-1; 11 bases fit TRBD1. The J segment lost 4 bases and the V segment lost 5 bases, leaving 7 bases of the junction unmatched. Germline lookup yields CDR1 LNHDA and CDR2 SQIVND (reference sequence). This CDR3 is 16 amino acids long. The CDR3 DNA is TGTGCCAGTAGTTTCCCCGGGACAGGGGGTTACAATGAGCAGTTCTTC. Translation gives CASSFPGTGGYNEQFF.